The clone carrying this TCR beta chain was observed a handful of times. The antigen is not known. Compared with germline, one end of the junction differs, possibly owing to a read error. This sample is part of a study of response to subunit inactivated influenza vaccine. General study results and limits: It was suggested by the authors that few new T cells are recruited by each seasonal influenza vaccination.

Each CDR3 protein is one row after TCRdb ran MiXCR on the RT-PCR reads. The sample has hundreds of thousands of distinct CDR3 sequences, approximately 15% seen once; the top ten hold roughly 3.1%. Looked up from germline, CDR1 is LGHDT and CDR2 is YNNKEL (reference sequence). This CDR3 spans 11 amino acids. The source material was CD4+ T cells sorted from PBMCs, sampled 23 to 25 months after vaccination. The chain combines TRBV3-1 with TRBJ1-2; D unclear. The origin of this receptor is a man aged 50-75 years who received an inactivated influenza vaccine. Here the CDR3 reads CASSKDQGYTF. The CDR3 coding sequence is TGTGCCAGCAGCAAAGACCAAGGCTACACCTTC.